The entry below gives a single T cell receptor (beta chain) sequence along with its context. The antigen remains unidentified. These data originate in a study of long-term antiretroviral therapy in people with HIV. The study's findings and limits: Every time point showed a repertoire led by clones expanded before ART. Diversity remained lower than transplant donor controls, even though it increased after ART.

Runs used v3.0 of the immunoSEQ assay and were done at survey level. Sequencing had a target that covered roughly 40,000-55,000 T-cell genomes per sample. The repertoire was sequenced with immunoSEQ multiplex PCR; TCRdb's copy has only in-frame clones and lacks some. The data hold tens of thousands of clones, with about 89% observed a single time. At least one PBMC sample before ART and at least two after were required. V lost 6 bases and J lost 1; bases outside the gene matches: 20. The CDR3 has 19 residues. CDR1 is SGHTA and CDR2 is FQGNSA in the germline V gene. The specimen comprised unsorted PBMCs, sampled 0.1 years before starting antiretroviral therapy. This clonotype originated in a woman aged 45-65 years with HIV. The chain employs TRBV7-2 and TRBJ1-1; TRBD1 matches at 7 bases. CDR3 region: CASSSLLGISGQRNTEAFF. Here the CDR3 DNA reads TGTGCCAGCAGTTCCTTACTGGGAATATCGGGACAGAGGAACACTGAAGCTTTCTTT.